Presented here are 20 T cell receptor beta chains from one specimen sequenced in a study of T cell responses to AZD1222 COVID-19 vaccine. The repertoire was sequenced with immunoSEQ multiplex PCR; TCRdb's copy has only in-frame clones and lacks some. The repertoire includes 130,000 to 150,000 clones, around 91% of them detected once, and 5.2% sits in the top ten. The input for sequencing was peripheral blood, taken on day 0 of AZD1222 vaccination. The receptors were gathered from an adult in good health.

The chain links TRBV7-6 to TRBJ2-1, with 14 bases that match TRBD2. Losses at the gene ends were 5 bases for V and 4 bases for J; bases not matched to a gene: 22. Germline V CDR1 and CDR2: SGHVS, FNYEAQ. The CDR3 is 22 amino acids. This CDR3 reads CASSPPGGTSGSRGILYNEQFF. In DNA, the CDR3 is TGTGCCAGCAGCCCCCCGGGCGGGACTAGCGGGAGTCGGGGAATACTATACAATGAGCAGTTCTTC.

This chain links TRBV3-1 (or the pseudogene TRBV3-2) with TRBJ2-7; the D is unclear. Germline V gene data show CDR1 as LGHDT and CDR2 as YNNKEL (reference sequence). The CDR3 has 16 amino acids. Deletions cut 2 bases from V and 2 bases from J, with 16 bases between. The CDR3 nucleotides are TGTGCCAGCAGCCAATACCCAGGCCATTCTACCTACGAGCAGTACTTC. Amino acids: CASSQYPGHSTYEQYF.

The DNA for the CDR3 is TGTGCCAGCAGCGAAACAGCGGGGGGATACTCAGATACGCAGTATTTT. Protein sequence: CASSETAGGYSDTQYF. The rearrangement uses TRBV6-1 and TRBJ2-3, with TRBD2 matching 9 bases. With 6 bases clipped from V and 4 bases from J, the junction kept 11 bases outside the gene matches. Looked up from germline, CDR1 is MNHNS and CDR2 is SASEGT. This CDR3 contains 16 residues.

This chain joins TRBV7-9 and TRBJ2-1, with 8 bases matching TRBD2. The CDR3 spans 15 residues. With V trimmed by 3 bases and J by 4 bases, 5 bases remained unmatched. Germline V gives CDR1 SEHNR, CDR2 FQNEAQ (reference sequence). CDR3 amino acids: CASSFLRGAYNEQFF. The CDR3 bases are TGTGCCAGCAGCTTTTTGCGGGGGGCTTACAATGAGCAGTTCTTC.

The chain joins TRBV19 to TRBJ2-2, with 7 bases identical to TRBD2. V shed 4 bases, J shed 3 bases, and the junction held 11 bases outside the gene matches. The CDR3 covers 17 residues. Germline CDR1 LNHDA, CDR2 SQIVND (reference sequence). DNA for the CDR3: TGTGCCAGTAGTACAACCCGGACTAGTTGGGACACCGGGGAGCTGTTTTTT. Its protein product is CASSTTRTSWDTGELFF.

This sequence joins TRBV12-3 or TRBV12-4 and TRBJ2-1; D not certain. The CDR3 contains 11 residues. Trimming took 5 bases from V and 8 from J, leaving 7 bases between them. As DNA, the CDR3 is TGTGCCAGCAGTCTCTGGGATGAGCAGTTCTTC. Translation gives CASSLWDEQFF.

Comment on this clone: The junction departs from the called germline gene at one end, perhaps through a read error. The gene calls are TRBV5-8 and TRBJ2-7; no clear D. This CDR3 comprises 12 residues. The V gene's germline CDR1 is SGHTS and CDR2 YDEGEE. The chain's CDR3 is CASSSQNYGQYF. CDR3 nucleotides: TGTGCCAGCAGCTCCCAAAATTACGGGCAGTACTTC.

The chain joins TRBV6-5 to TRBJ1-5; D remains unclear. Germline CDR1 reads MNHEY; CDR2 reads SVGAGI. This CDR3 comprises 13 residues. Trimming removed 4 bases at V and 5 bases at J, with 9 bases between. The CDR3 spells CASSSRIHQPQHF. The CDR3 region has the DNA TGTGCCAGCAGTTCTCGAATTCATCAGCCCCAGCATTTT.

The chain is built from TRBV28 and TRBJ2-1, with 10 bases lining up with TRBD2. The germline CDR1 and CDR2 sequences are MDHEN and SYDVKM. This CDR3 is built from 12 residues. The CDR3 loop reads CASGLAGVEQFF. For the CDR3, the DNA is TGTGCTTCGGGGCTAGCGGGAGTTGAGCAGTTCTTC.

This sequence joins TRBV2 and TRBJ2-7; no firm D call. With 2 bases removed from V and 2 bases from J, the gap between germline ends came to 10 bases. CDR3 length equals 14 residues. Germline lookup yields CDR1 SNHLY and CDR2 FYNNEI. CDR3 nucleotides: TGTGCCAGCAGTGAACCCCTACCCCCCTACGAGCAGTACTTC. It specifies CASSEPLPPYEQYF.

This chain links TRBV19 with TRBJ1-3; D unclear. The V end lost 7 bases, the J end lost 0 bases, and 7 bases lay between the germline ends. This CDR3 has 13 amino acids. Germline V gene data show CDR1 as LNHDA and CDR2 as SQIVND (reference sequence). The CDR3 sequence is CASNAVSGNTIYF. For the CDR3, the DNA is TGTGCCAGTAACGCGGTCTCTGGAAACACCATATATTTT. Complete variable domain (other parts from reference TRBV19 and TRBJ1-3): DGGITQSPKYLFRKEGQNVTLSCEQNLNHDAMYWYRQDPGQGLRLIYYSQIVNDFQKGDIAEGYSVSREKKESFPLTVTSAQKNPTAFYLCASNAVSGNTIYFGEGSWLTVV.

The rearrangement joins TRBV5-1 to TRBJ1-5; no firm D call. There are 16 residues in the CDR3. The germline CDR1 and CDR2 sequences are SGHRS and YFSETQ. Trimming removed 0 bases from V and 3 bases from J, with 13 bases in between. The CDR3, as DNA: TGCGCCAGCAGCTTGGGCACGGCACAACTCAATCAGCCCCAGCATTTT. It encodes CASSLGTAQLNQPQHF.

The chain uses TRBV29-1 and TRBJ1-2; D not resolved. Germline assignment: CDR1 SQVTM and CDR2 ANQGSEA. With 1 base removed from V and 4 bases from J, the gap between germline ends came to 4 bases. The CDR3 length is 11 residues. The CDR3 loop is CSVEVLYGYTF. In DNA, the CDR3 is TGCAGCGTTGAAGTTCTCTATGGCTACACCTTC.

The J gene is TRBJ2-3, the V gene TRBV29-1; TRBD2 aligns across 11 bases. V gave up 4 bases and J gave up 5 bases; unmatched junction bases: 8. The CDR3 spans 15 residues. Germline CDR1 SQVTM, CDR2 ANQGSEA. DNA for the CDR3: TGCAGCGTTGGTCTTAGCGGGAGGGGGGGAGATACGCAGTATTTT. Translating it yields CSVGLSGRGGDTQYF.

The CDR3 is CASSQEGGTGSEKLFF. In nucleotides, the CDR3 is TGCGCCAGCAGCCAAGAAGGAGGGACAGGGAGTGAAAAACTGTTTTTT. This chain uses TRBV4-3 with TRBJ1-4, with TRBD1 matching 9 bases. J gave up 7 bases and V 0 bases, and 6 bases lay outside the gene matches. The CDR3 length is 16 residues. Germline V CDR1 and CDR2: LGHNA, YSLEER.

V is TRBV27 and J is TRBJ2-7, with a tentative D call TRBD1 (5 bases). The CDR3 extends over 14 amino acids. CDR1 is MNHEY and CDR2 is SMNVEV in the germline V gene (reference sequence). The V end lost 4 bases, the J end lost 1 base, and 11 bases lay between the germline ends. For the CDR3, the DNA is TGTGCCAGCAGTTCAACCCGACAGTCCTACGAGCAGTACTTC. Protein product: CASSSTRQSYEQYF.

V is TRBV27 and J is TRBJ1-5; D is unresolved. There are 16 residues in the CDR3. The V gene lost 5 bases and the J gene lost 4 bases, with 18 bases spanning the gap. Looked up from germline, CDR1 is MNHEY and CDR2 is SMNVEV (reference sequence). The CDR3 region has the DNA TGTGCCAGCAGTCTACTCGGGCCCGTTTGGAATCAGCCCCAGCATTTT. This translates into CASSLLGPVWNQPQHF.

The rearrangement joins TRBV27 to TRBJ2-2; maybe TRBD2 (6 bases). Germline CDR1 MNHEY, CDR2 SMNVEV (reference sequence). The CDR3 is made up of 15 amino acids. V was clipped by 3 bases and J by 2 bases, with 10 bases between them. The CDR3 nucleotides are TGTGCCAGCAGTTTTCGGGGGACTAACACCGGGGAGCTGTTTTTT. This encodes CASSFRGTNTGELFF.

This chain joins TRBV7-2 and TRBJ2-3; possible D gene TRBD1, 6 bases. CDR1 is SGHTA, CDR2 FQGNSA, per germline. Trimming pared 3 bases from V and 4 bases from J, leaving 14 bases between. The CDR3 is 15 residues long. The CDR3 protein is CASSFSGGRADTQYF. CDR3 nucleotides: TGTGCCAGCAGCTTCTCTGGGGGCCGGGCAGATACGCAGTATTTT.

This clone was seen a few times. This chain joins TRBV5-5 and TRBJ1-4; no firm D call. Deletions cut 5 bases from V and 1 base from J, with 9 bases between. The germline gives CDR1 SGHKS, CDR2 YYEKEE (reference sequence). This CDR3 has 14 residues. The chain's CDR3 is CASSRAGTNEKLFF. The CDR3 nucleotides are TGTGCCAGCAGTCGGGCTGGAACTAATGAAAAACTGTTTTTT.